This record concerns one TCR beta chain sequence. This sample is drawn from a study of blood T cell repertoires in COVID-19. Study at large: The study drew acute and convalescent COVID-19 samples from the United States, Italy and Spain. Sample material is recorded as cDNA or gDNA derived from T cells, B-cell-depleted T cells, or PBMCs.

Measured with immunoSEQ multiplex PCR; TCRdb has only the in-frame clones, and not every one. Of over 100,000 clones listed, roughly 88% are singletons. The CDR3 has 14 amino acids. In germline, CDR1 is SGDLS, CDR2 YYNGEE. After removal of 5 bases from V and 2 bases from J, the junction contained 6 bases not matched to a gene. The sequencing input was peripheral blood. The chain links TRBV9 to TRBJ1-2; 7 bases match TRBD1. The origin of this receptor is a woman in her 70s with acute or convalescent COVID-19. The CDR3 DNA reads as TGTGCCAGCAGTCCCGGACAGGACAACTATGGCTACACCTTC. Residues: CASSPGQDNYGYTF. Full variable domain (missing parts from reference TRBV9 and TRBJ1-2): DSGVTQTPKHLITATGQRVTLRCSPRSGDLSVYWYQQSLDQGLQFLIQYYNGEERAKGNILERFSAQQFPDLHSELNLSSLELGDSALYFCASSPGQDNYGYTFGSGTRLTVV.